These 4 T cell receptor beta chains were sequenced from one sample in a study of blood T cell repertoires in COVID-19. Clones were sequenced by immunoSEQ multiplex PCR, and TCRdb holds only the in-frame ones, with some missing. Counted here are around 100,000 clones, around 79% occurring once; the ten biggest clones make up about 20%. The sequenced material came from peripheral blood. All receptors derive from a man between 70 and 80 years old with active or convalescent COVID-19.

CDR3 amino acids: CATSTGGQLWHGYTF. The CDR3 DNA follows: TGTGCCACCAGCACAGGGGGCCAACTCTGGCATGGCTACACCTTC. The V gene is TRBV15, the J gene TRBJ1-2; 8 nucleotides match TRBD1. This CDR3 has 15 amino acids. Germline assignment: CDR1 LNHNV and CDR2 YYDKDF (reference sequence). J lost 6 bases, V lost 4 bases, and 10 bases had no gene match.

This clone was found a few times. The chain employs TRBV6-2 or TRBV6-3 and TRBJ1-2, with D possibly being TRBD1 (6 bases). Germline assignment: CDR1 MNHEY and CDR2 SVGEGT. V gave up 4 bases and J gave up 4 bases, with 19 bases separating them. This CDR3 spans 16 amino acids. The CDR3 DNA is TGTGCCAGCAGTTCCACCGGGACACTGGCCCTCTATGGCTACACCTTC. Amino acid sequence: CASSSTGTLALYGYTF.

There are many counts of this clone. The V gene is TRBV3-1 (or the pseudogene TRBV3-2), the J gene TRBJ2-3; 7 bases line up with TRBD1. Per the germline V gene, CDR1 is LGHDT and CDR2 is YNNKEL (reference sequence). V was pared by 4 bases and J by 5 bases, with 12 bases of the junction left unmatched. The CDR3 is 16 amino acids. The CDR3 nucleotides are TGTGCCAGCAGCCTTAGAACAGGGGATGTCGGAGATACGCAGTATTTT. As protein: CASSLRTGDVGDTQYF.

The chain joins TRBV18 to TRBJ1-4, with TRBD1 matching over 11 bases. After removal of 3 bases from V and 8 bases from J, the junction contained 11 bases not matched to a gene. CDR3 length: 17 amino acids. Germline CDR1 and CDR2: KGHSH and LQKENI. CDR3 coding DNA: TGTGCCAGCTCACCGATTGCGACCGGGACAGGGGGGGAAAAACTGTTTTTT. It yields the protein CASSPIATGTGGEKLFF.